This T cell receptor beta chain derives from a study of control samples from healthy donors and cancer patients. The CDR3 contains 14 residues. V lost 5 bases and J lost 10, with 16 bases in between. From germline, CDR1 is SGHRS and CDR2 YFSETQ. Produced via immunoSEQ multiplex PCR; TCRdb's table is partial and in-frame only. The data show 100,000 to 120,000 clones, about 80% seen once. Sequenced material: blood. The receptor's source is a man aged 18 to 29 in good health. This chain links TRBV5-1 with TRBJ1-6, with D maybe TRBD1 (5 bases). CDR3 residues: CASRTNAGLSPLHF. The CDR3 DNA reads as TGCGCCAGCAGAACTAACGCAGGGTTGTCACCCCTCCACTTT.